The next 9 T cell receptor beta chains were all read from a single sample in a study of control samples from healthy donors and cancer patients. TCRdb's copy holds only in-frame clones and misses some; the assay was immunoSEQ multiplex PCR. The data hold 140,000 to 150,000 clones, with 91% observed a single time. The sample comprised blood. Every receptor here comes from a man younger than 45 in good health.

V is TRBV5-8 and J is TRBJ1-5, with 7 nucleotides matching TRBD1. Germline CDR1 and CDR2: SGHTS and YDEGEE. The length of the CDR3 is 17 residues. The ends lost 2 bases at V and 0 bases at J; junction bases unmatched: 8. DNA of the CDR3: TGTGCCAGCAGCTTACGGACAGGCCTATATAGCAATCAGCCCCAGCATTTT. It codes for CASSLRTGLYSNQPQHF.

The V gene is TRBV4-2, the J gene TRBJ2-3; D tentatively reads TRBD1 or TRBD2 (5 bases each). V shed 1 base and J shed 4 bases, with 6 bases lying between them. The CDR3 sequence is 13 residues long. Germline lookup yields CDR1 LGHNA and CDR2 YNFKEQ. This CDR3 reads CASSQVGADTQYF. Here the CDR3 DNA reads TGTGCCAGCAGCCAAGTGGGGGCAGATACGCAGTATTTT.

The CDR3 nucleotides read TGTGCCAGCAGCTTTCGGGGGAGTTACAATGAGCAGTTCTTC. Its translation: CASSFRGSYNEQFF. The chain is built from TRBV9 and TRBJ2-1, with a possible D match to TRBD2 (6 bases). The CDR3 runs to 14 residues. V was pared by 4 bases and J by 4 bases, with 12 bases between. Germline CDR1 and CDR2: SGDLS and YYNGEE.

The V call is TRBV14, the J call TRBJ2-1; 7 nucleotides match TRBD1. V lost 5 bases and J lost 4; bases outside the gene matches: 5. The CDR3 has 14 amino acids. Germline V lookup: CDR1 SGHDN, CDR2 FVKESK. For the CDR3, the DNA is TGTGCCAGCAGCATGGACAGGTGGTACAATGAGCAGTTCTTC. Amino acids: CASSMDRWYNEQFF.

CDR3 DNA: TGTGCCAGCAGCTTAGCGGGTACAGCCGAGACCCAGTACTTC. Translating it yields CASSLAGTAETQYF. The V call is TRBV7-6, the J call TRBJ2-5, with unresolved D. The CDR3 runs 14 residues. Germline V gene data show CDR1 as SGHVS and CDR2 as FNYEAQ. Trimming left V 0 bases short and J 5 bases short, with 10 bases between.

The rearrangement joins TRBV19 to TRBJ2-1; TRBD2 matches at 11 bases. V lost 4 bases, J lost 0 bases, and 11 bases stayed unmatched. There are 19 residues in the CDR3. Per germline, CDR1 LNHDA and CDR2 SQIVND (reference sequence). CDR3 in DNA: TGTGCCAGTAGTACCCCCGGGCTAGCGGGGGGTAGCTCCTACAATGAGCAGTTCTTC. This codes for CASSTPGLAGGSSYNEQFF.

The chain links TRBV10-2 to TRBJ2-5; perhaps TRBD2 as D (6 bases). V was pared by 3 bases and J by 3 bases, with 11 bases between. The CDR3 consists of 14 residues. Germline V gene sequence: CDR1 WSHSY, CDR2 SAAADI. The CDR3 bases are TGCGCCAGCAGTGACGGGGGACCAAAAGAGACCCAGTACTTC. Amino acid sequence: CASSDGGPKETQYF.

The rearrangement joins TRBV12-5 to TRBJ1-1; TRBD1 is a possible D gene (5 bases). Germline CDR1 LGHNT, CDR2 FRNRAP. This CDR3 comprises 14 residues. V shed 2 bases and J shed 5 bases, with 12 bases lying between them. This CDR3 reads CASGLSGGGTEAFF. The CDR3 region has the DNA TGTGCTAGTGGTTTGTCCGGGGGTGGGACTGAAGCTTTCTTT.

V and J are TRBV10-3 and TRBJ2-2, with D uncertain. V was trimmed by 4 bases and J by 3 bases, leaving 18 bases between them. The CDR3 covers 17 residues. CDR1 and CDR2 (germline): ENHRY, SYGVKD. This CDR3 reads CAISGSENTRDTGELFF. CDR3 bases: TGTGCCATCAGTGGGTCGGAGAATACCCGGGACACCGGGGAGCTGTTTTTT.